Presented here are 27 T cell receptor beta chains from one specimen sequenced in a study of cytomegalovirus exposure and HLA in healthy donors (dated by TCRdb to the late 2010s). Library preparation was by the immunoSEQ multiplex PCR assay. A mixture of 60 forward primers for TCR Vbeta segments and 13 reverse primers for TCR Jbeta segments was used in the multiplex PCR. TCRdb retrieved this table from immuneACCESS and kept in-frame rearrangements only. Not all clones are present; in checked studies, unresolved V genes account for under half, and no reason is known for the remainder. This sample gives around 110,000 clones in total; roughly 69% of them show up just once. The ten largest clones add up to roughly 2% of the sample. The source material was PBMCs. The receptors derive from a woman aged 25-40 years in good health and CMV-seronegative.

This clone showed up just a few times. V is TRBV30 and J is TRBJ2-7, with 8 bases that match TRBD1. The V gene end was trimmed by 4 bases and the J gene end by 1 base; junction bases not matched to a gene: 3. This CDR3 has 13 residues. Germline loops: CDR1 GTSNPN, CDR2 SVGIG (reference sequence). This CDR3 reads CAWTGQDSYEQYF. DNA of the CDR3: TGTGCCTGGACGGGACAGGATTCCTACGAGCAGTACTTC.

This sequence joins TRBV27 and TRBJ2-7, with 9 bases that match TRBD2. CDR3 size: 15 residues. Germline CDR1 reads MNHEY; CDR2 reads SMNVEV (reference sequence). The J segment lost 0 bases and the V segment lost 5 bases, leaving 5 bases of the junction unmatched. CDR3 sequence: CASSATSGFSYEQYF. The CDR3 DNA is TGTGCCAGCAGTGCCACTAGCGGGTTCTCCTACGAGCAGTACTTC.

CDR3 in amino acids: CASSLRGLAGGSSYNEQFF. The CDR3 coding sequence is TGTGCCAGCAGCTTGAGGGGACTAGCGGGAGGGAGCTCCTACAATGAGCAGTTCTTC. The chain is built from TRBV5-4 and TRBJ2-1; 16 nucleotides align to TRBD2. The CDR3 has 19 amino acids. V shed 1 base and J 0 bases; nucleotides not matched to a gene: 4. Germline V CDR1 and CDR2: SGHNT, YYREEE (reference sequence).

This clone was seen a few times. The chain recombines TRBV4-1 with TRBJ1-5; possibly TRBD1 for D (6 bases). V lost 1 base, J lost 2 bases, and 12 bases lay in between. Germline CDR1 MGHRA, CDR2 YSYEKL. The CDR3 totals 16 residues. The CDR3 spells CASSQVESGGNQPQHF. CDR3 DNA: TGCGCCAGCAGCCAAGTGGAGTCAGGGGGCAATCAGCCCCAGCATTTT.

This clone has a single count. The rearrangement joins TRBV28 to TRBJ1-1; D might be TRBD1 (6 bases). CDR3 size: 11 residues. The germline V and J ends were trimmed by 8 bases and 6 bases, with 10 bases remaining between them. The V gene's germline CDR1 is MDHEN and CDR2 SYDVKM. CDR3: CASEGDAEAFF. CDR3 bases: TGTGCCAGCGAGGGGGACGCTGAAGCTTTCTTT.

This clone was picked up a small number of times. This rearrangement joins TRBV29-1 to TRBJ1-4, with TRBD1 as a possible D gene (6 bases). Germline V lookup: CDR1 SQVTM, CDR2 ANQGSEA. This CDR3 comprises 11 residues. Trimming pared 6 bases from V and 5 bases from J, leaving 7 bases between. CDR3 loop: CSVTGNEKLFF. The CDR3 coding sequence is TGCAGCGTAACAGGGAATGAAAAACTGTTTTTT.

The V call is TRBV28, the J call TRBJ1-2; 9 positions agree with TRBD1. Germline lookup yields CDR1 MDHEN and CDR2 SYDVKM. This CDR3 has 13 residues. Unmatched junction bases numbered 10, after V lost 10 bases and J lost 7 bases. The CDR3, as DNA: TGTGCCATCTCGACAGGGGGGAAAGGTGGCTACACCTTC. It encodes CAISTGGKGGYTF.

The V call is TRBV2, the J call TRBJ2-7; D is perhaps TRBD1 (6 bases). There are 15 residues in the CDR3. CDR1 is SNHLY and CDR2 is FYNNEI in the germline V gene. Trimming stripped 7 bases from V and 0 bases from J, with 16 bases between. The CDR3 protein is CASKVGGRGSYEQYF. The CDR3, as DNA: TGTGCCAGCAAAGTCGGCGGCAGGGGCTCCTACGAGCAGTACTTC. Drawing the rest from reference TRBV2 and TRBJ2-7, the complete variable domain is EPEVTQTPSHQVTQMGQEVILRCVPISNHLYFYWYRQILGQKVEFLVSFYNNEISEKSEIFDDQFSVERPDGSNFTLKIRSTKLEDSAMYFCASKVGGRGSYEQYFGPGTRLTVT.

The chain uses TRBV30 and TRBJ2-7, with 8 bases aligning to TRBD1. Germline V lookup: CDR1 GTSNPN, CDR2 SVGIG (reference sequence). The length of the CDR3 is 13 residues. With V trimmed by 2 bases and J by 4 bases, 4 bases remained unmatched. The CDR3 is CAWSIGQGYEQYF. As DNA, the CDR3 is TGTGCCTGGAGTATCGGACAGGGATACGAGCAGTACTTC.

CDR3: CASSSTTGRTEAFF. The CDR3 DNA sequence: TGTGCCAGCAGCTCGACGACAGGGCGCACTGAAGCTTTCTTT. The genes are TRBV7-2 and TRBJ1-1; 7 positions match TRBD1. Germline trimming cut 4 bases from V and 4 bases from J; bases unmatched to any gene: 6. The CDR3 has 14 amino acids. Germline values: CDR1 SGHTA, CDR2 FQGNSA. Complete variable domain (other parts from reference TRBV7-2 and TRBJ1-1): GAGVSQSPSNKVTEKGKDVELRCDPISGHTALYWYRQSLGQGLEFLIYFQGNSAPDKSGLPSDRFSAERTGGSVSTLTIQRTQQEDSAVYLCASSSTTGRTEAFFGQGTRLTVV.

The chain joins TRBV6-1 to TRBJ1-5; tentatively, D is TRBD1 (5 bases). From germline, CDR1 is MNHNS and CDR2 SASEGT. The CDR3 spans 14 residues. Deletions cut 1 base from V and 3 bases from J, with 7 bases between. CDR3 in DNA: TGTGCCAGCAGTGAAGGGGGCCCCAATCAGCCCCAGCATTTT. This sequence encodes CASSEGGPNQPQHF.

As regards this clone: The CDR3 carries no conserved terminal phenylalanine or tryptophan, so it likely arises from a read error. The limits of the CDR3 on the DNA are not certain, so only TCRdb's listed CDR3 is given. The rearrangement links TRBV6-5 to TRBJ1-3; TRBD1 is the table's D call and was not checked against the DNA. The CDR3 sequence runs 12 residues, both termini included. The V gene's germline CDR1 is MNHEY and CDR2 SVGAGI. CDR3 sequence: CASSYSKDRVFV.

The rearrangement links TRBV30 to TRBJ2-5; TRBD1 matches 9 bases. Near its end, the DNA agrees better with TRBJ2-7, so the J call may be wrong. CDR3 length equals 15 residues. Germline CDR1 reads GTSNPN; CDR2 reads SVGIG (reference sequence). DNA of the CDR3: TGTGCCTGGAGGGGCTGGGACAGGGCTTTTGACGAGCAGTACTTC. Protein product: CAWRGWDRAFDEQYF.

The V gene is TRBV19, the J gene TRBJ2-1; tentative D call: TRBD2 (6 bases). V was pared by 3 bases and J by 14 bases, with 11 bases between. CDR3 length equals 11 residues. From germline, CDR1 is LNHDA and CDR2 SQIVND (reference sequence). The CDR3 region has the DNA TGTGCCAGTAGTATTGGGGGACTCGAGTTCTTC. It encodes CASSIGGLEFF.

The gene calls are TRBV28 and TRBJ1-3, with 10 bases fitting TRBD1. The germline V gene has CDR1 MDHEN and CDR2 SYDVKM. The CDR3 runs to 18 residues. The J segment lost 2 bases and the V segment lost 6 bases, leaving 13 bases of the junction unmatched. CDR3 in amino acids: CASSPVQRTGGPGNTIYF. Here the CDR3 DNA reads TGTGCCAGCAGCCCGGTACAAAGGACAGGGGGACCTGGAAACACCATATATTTT.

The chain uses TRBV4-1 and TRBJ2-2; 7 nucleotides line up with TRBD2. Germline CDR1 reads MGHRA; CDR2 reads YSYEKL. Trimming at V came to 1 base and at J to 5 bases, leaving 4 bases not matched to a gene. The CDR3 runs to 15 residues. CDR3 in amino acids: CASSQVSSGTGELFF. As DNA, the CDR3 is TGCGCCAGCAGCCAAGTGTCTAGCGGTACCGGGGAGCTGTTTTTT.

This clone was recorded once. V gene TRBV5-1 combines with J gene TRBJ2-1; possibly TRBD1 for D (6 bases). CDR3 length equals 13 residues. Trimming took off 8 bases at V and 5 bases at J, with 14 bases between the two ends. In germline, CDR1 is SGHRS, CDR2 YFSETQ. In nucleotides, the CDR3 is TGCGCCAGTAACAGGGCCTATGACAATGAGCAGTTCTTC. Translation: CASNRAYDNEQFF.

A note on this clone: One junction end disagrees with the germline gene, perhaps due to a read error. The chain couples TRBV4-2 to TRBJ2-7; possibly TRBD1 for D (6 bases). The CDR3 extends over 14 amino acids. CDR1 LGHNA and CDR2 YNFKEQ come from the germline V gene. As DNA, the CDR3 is TGTGCCAGCAGCCTCCGGGACACCTCCGACGAGCAGTACTTC. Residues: CASSLRDTSDEQYF.

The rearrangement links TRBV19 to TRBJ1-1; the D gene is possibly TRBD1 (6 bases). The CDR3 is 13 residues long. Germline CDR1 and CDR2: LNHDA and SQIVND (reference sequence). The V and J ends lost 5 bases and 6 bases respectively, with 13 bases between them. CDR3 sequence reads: CASSLTGFAEAFF. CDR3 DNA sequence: TGTGCCAGTAGTTTAACAGGGTTTGCTGAAGCTTTCTTT.

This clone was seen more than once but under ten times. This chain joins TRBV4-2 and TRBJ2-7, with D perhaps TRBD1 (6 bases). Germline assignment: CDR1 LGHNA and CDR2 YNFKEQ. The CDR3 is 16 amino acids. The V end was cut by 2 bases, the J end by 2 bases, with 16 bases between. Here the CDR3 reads CASSQNHRQVTYEQYF. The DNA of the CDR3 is TGTGCCAGCAGCCAAAACCATAGACAGGTAACCTACGAGCAGTACTTC.

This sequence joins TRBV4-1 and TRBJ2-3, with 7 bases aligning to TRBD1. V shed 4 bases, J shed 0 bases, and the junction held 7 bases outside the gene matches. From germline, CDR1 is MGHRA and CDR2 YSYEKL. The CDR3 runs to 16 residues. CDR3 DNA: TGCGCCAGCAGCCCCGGGACAGTAGCTAGCACAGATACGCAGTATTTT. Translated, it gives CASSPGTVASTDTQYF.

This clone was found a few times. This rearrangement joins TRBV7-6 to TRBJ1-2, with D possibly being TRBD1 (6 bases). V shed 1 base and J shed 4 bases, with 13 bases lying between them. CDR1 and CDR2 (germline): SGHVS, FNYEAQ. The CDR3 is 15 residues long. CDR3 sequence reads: CASSLGAGGGYGYTF. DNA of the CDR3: TGTGCCAGCAGCTTAGGTGCGGGGGGCGGCTATGGCTACACCTTC.

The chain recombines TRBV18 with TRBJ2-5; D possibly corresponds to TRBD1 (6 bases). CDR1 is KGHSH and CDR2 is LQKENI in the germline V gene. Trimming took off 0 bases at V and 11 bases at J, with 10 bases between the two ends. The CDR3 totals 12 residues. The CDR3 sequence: CASSPPRGRQYF. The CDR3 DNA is TGTGCCAGCTCACCACCCAGGGGACGACAGTACTTC.

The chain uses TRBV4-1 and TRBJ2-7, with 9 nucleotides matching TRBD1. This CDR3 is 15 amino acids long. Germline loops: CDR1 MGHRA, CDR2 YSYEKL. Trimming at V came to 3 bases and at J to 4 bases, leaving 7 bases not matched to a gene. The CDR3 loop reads CASSHPGTGKYEQYF. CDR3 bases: TGCGCCAGCAGCCATCCCGGGACAGGGAAATACGAGCAGTACTTC.

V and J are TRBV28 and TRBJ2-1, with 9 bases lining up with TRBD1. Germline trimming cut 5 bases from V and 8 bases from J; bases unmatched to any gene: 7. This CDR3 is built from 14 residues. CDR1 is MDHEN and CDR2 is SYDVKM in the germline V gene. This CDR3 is CASSTGQGRHEQFF. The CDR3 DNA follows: TGTGCCAGCAGTACCGGACAGGGGAGGCATGAGCAGTTCTTC.

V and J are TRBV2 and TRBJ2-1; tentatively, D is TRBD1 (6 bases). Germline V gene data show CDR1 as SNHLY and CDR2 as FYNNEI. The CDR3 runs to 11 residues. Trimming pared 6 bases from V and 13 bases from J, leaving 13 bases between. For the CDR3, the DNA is TGTGCCAGCAGCCTGGACAGCCAACAGTTCTTC. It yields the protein CASSLDSQQFF. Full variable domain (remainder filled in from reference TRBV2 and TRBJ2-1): EPEVTQTPSHQVTQMGQEVILRCVPISNHLYFYWYRQILGQKVEFLVSFYNNEISEKSEIFDDQFSVERPDGSNFTLKIRSTKLEDSAMYFCASSLDSQQFFGPGTRLTVL.

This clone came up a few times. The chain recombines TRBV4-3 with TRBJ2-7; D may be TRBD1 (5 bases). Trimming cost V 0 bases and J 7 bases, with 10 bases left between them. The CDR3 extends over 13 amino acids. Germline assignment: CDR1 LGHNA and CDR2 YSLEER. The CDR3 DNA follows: TGCGCCAGCAGCCAAGATTGGGGCCGAGAGCAGTACTTC. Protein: CASSQDWGREQYF.